The TCR beta chain under discussion was sequenced for a study of graft-versus-host responses after intestinal transplantation. The CDR3 is 13 amino acids. Germline V gene sequence: CDR1 MNHEY, CDR2 SMNVEV (reference sequence). J was trimmed by 4 bases and V by 4 bases; bases with no gene match: 2. With respect to this clone: What it binds is unknown. This same CDR3 is encoded by further DNA sequences in the sample.

Study-wide results and caveats: Elevated graft-versus-host to host-versus-graft clonal ratios in allografts were recorded for patients with graft-donor T cell macrochimerism.

The repertoire was sequenced with immunoSEQ multiplex PCR; TCRdb's copy has only in-frame clones and lacks some. The sample records over 65,000 clones, around 92% being singletons. This clonotype was obtained from a human patient who received an intestinal transplant, so some T cells may come from the graft donor. This chain links TRBV27 with TRBJ2-7; 9 bases are a match to TRBD1. The starting material was PBMCs, obtained 98 days after intestinal transplantation. CDR3 in DNA: TGTGCCAGCAGTTCGGGGACAGGGTACGAGCAGTACTTC. It is translated as CASSSGTGYEQYF.